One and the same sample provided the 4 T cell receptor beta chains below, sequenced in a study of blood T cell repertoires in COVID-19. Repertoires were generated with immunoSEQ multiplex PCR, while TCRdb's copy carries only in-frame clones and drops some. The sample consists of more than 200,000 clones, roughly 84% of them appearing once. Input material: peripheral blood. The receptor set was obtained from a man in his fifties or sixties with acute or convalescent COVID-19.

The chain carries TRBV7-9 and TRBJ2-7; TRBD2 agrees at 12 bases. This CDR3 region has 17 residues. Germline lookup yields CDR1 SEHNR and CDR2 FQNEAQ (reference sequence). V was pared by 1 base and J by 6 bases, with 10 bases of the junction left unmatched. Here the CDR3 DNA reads TGTGCCAGCAGCTTAGGGGGACTAGCGGGCGGGCATGGCGAGCAGTACTTC. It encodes CASSLGGLAGGHGEQYF.

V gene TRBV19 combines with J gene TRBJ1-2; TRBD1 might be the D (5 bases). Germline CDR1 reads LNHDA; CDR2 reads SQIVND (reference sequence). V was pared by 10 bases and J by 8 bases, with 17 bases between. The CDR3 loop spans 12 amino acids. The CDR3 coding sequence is TGTGCCACTTCGCCAGGGATGAGGGGCTACACCTTC. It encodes CATSPGMRGYTF.

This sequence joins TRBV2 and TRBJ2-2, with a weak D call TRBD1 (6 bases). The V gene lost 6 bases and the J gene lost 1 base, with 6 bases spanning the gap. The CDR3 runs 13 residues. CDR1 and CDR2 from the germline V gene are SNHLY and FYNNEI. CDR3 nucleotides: TGTGCCAGCAGGGGACAGAACACCGGGGAGCTGTTTTTT. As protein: CASRGQNTGELFF.

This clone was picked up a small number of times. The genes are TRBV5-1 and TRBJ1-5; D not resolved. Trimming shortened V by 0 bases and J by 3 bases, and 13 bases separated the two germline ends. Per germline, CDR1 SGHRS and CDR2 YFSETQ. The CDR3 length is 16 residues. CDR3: CASSLAGPPNNQPQHF. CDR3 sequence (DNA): TGCGCCAGCAGCTTGGCGGGTCCCCCTAACAATCAGCCCCAGCATTTT.